This passage covers 9 T cell receptor beta chains from one sample sequenced in a study of Graves' ophthalmopathy and Graves' hyperthyroidism. TCR beta CDR3 regions were amplified from RNA transcripts. The library came from an HTBI-primed first-round RT-PCR and a second-round multiplex PCR. Via MiXCR, TCRdb re-called the multiplex PCR reads, giving one row per CDR3 protein. The sample carries a few hundred thousand distinct CDR3 sequences, less than 45% recorded once. The specimen was peripheral blood or thyroid tissue (not recorded which). The receptor source for this set is an adult man with Graves' hyperthyroidism.

The genes are TRBV11-1 and TRBJ1-1; D not resolved. V dropped 6 bases and J dropped 0 bases, with 11 bases sitting between them. Germline values: CDR1 SGHAT, CDR2 FQDESV (reference sequence). This CDR3 spans 14 amino acids. The CDR3 bases are TGTGCCAGCAGAGCCCTGTGGGTGAACACTGAAGCTTTCTTT. Residues: CASRALWVNTEAFF.

A few counts support this clonotype. The chain is built from TRBV12-3 or TRBV12-4 and TRBJ1-2, with D tentatively TRBD1 (6 bases). CDR3 length: 15 residues. The germline V and J ends were trimmed by 5 bases and 2 bases, with 15 bases remaining between them. CDR3 residues: CASSPEPGQNYGYTF. The CDR3 DNA is TGTGCCAGCAGTCCAGAACCCGGACAGAACTATGGCTACACCTTC.

In this sample, this clonotype turned up many times. The rearrangement uses TRBV7-9 and TRBJ2-7; D is unclear. Trimming pared 1 base from V and 4 bases from J, leaving 8 bases between. The CDR3 covers 13 residues. The V gene's germline CDR1 is SEHNR and CDR2 FQNEAQ (reference sequence). The CDR3 region has the DNA TGTGCCAGCAGCTTAGAGAGCATTTACGAGCAGTACTTC. The encoded protein is CASSLESIYEQYF. Supplemented by reference TRBV7-9 and TRBJ2-7, the full variable domain reads DTGVSQNPRHKITKRGQNVTFRCDPISEHNRLYWYRQTLGQGPEFLTYFQNEAQLEKSRLLSDRFSAERPKGSFSTLEIQRTEQGDSAMYLCASSLESIYEQYFGPGTRLTVT.

This clonotype was observed many times. This chain connects TRBV12-3 or TRBV12-4 to TRBJ2-7; D is undetermined. This CDR3 is built from 12 residues. V was clipped by 5 bases and J by 6 bases, with 11 bases between them. The CDR3 region is CASSPLVGEQYF. Here the CDR3 DNA reads TGTGCCAGCAGTCCCCTAGTCGGCGAGCAGTACTTC.

As concerns this clonotype: A read error may account for a junction end that differs from germline. The V call is TRBV7-8, the J call TRBJ2-7; 9 bases are shared with TRBD2. Germline CDR1 reads SGHVS; CDR2 reads FQNEAQ. The CDR3 is 19 amino acids. This CDR3 is CASSQGRLGLAVLEDEQYF. The CDR3 bases are TGCGCCAGCAGCCAAGGGAGACTGGGACTAGCTGTCTTAGAAGACGAGCAGTACTTC.

This clonotype was picked up many times. One end of the junction fails to match germline, which may point to a read error. The chain recombines TRBV5-1 with TRBJ2-2; TRBD1 aligns across 8 bases. The CDR3 spans 14 residues. Germline loops: CDR1 SGHRS, CDR2 YFSETQ. Here the CDR3 DNA reads TGTGCCAGCAGACCTACAGGGGGCACCGGGGAGCTGTTTTTT. It yields the protein CASRPTGGTGELFF. Combining the CDR3 with reference TRBV5-1 and TRBJ2-2 gives the whole variable domain KAGVTQTPRYLIKTRGQQVTLSCSPISGHRSVSWYQQTPGQGLQFLFEYFSETQRNKGNFPGRFSGRQFSNSRSEMNVSTLELGDSALYLCASRPTGGTGELFFGEGSRLTVL.

CDR3 in DNA: TGCAGTGCTCGGACAGGGGCAGATTCAGTTGAAGCTTTCTTT. Translated: CSARTGADSVEAFF. This sequence joins TRBV20-1 and TRBJ1-1, with TRBD1 matching 9 bases. V was clipped by 5 bases and J by 7 bases; unmatched bases: 11. The CDR3 is made up of 14 amino acids. Germline assignment: CDR1 DFQATT and CDR2 SNEGSKA (reference sequence).

This clonotype was counted at least ten times. V usage is TRBV2 and J usage is TRBJ2-2; unclear D gene. V was shortened by 8 bases and J by 7 bases, with 20 bases between the two germline ends. This CDR3 comprises 15 residues. Germline V gene data show CDR1 as SNHLY and CDR2 as FYNNEI. The CDR3 spells CASRANSRFDGELFF. DNA of the CDR3: TGTGCCAGCCGGGCGAACAGTCGGTTTGACGGGGAGCTGTTTTTT.

This sequence joins TRBV10-3 and TRBJ2-3, with D uncertain. This CDR3 comprises 14 residues. CDR1 and CDR2 from the germline V gene are ENHRY and SYGVKD. Trimming removed 3 bases from V and 4 bases from J, with 11 bases in between. The CDR3 region has the DNA TGTGCCATCAGTGACCCCCCTCTCGCAGATACGCAGTATTTT. Translation: CAISDPPLADTQYF.